This T cell receptor beta chain was obtained from a study of beta chain features in type 1 diabetes. TCRB transcripts that were expressed got sequenced, as all of the isolated RNA had been reverse transcribed. TCRdb's table, derived via immunoSEQ multiplex PCR, lists solely in-frame clones and lacks some. The sample holds roughly 230,000 clones, 9.6% seen once. This clone came up a few times. The antigen is not known. One junction end disagrees with the germline gene, perhaps due to a read error. The sample carries other DNA sequences with the same CDR3. Study-wide results and limits: VDJ junctions from patients with type 1 diabetes contained fewer insertions and more deletions. In the patient group, naive, central memory and Treg TCRB repertoires seemed more alike than in the healthy donor group.

Cell sorting via CD45RO/CCR7/CD25/CD127/CD95/CD27 was performed to obtain CD4+ naive, central memory, regulatory and stem cell-like memory cells. Every sorted population was more than 95% pure. The sequence derives from a young woman in good health. The material sequenced was naive CD4+ T cells from blood.

As DNA, the CDR3 is TGTGCCAGCAGCTCTAGGGACAGTTTTGAAGCCTTCTTT. Its translation: CASSSRDSFEAFF. The V and J genes are TRBV5-4 and TRBJ1-1; 7 bases are shared with TRBD1. The germline V gene encodes CDR1 SGHNT and CDR2 YYREEE (reference sequence). There are 13 residues in the CDR3.